The 23 T cell receptor beta chains in this list originate from one sample, sequenced in a study of spatial heterogeneity in lung cancer. Findings and limits, study-wide: The study found that expanded intratumoral alpha and beta TCR counts tracked tumor mutation counts.

TCRdb reprocessed the 5' RACE reads with MiXCR, giving one entry per CDR3 protein. This sample carries fewer than 8,500 distinct CDR3 sequences, under 10% of them seen once, and the ten largest clones take roughly 4.3%. No antigen is known for these receptors. Specified time point: sample taken at primary tumor resection. This sample comprised lung tumor tissue, obtained at surgery. Every receptor here comes from a male donor with early-stage non-small cell lung cancer.

This clonotype is categorized as medium-sized. This beta chain represents an off-target read in a library built for alpha chains; its size is of limited meaning. The CDR3 is CASSPTVADTGELFF. The CDR3 nucleotides read TGTGCCAGCAGCCCCACCGTGGCGGACACCGGGGAGCTGTTTTTT. The V and J genes are TRBV11-2 and TRBJ2-2; D is ambiguous. The CDR3 consists of 15 residues. The V end lost 5 bases, the J end lost 3 bases, and 13 bases lay between the germline ends. Germline CDR1 is SGHAT and CDR2 is FQNNGV.

This clonotype was seen many times. Little can be read into the size of this beta chain, an off-target read in a library designed for alpha chains. This chain links TRBV9 with TRBJ2-6; no clear D gene. CDR1 and CDR2 from the germline V gene are SGDLS and YYNGEE. V lost 4 bases, J lost 0 bases, and 8 bases lay in between. This CDR3 region has 15 residues. CDR3: CASSPRPSGANVLTF. DNA of the CDR3: TGTGCCAGCAGCCCACGGCCCTCTGGGGCCAACGTCCTGACTTTC.

This clonotype was detected only once. In a library made to pick up alpha chains, this beta chain is a stray read with a size that means little. This chain joins TRBV20-1 and TRBJ2-1, with a possible D match to TRBD2 (5 bases). Germline loops: CDR1 DFQATT, CDR2 SNEGSKA (reference sequence). Trimming pared 0 bases from V and 6 bases from J, leaving 15 bases between. This CDR3 has 15 amino acids. CDR3 coding DNA: TGCAGTGCTAGAGACGGCAAGGGAGACCCCAATGAGCAGTTCTTC. The encoded protein is CSARDGKGDPNEQFF.

Relative to its sample, this clonotype is medium-sized (0.01 to 0.1%). This beta chain is a stray sequence in a library constructed for alpha chains; its clone size is not meaningful. This chain connects TRBV12-3 or TRBV12-4 to TRBJ2-2, with TRBD2 matching 12 bases. This CDR3 has 16 amino acids. The V segment lost 5 bases and the J segment 8 bases; nucleotides outside the gene matches: 9. CDR3 sequence (DNA): TGTGCCAGCAGTCGAACGACTAGCGGGAGAAATGGGGAGCTGTTTTTT. Its translation is CASSRTTSGRNGELFF.

This clonotype was seen repeatedly, ten times or more. This beta chain is a stray read from a library made for alpha chains; its abundance is not meaningful. The chain recombines TRBV7-8 with TRBJ2-3; D assignment may be TRBD1 or TRBD2 (6 bases each). Looked up from germline, CDR1 is SGHVS and CDR2 is FQNEAQ. The CDR3 has 15 residues. Trimming removed 7 bases at V and 4 bases at J, with 18 bases between. The CDR3 loop reads CASTMGGGDPDTQYF. The CDR3, as DNA: TGTGCCAGCACCATGGGGGGCGGAGATCCAGATACGCAGTATTTT.

This clonotype is labeled medium-sized. A library prepared for alpha chains yielded this beta chain as an off-target read; its size is of little meaning. The chain uses TRBV6-5 and TRBJ1-2; TRBD1 aligns across 8 bases. CDR3 length: 15 residues. Germline V gene data show CDR1 as MNHEY and CDR2 as SVGAGI. V was clipped by 5 bases and J by 4 bases; unmatched bases: 9. The CDR3 here is CASSPWTGIGYGYTF. The DNA of the CDR3 is TGTGCCAGCAGTCCCTGGACAGGGATTGGCTATGGCTACACCTTC.

This clonotype is medium-sized by share. A library made for alpha chains picked up this beta chain off target, so its size means little. The chain is built from TRBV5-6 and TRBJ2-7; weak D call: TRBD1 (5 bases). V lost 2 bases and J 2 bases, leaving 20 bases between the germline ends. Germline CDR1 is SGHDT and CDR2 is YYEEEE. This CDR3 contains 17 residues. In DNA form, the CDR3 reads TGTGCCAGCAGCTTAAGGGTCTTGACAGCTATAGCCTACGAGCAGTACTTC. Translation gives CASSLRVLTAIAYEQYF.

This clonotype showed up many times. This beta chain is an unintended read in a library built for alpha chains; its size means little. This sequence joins TRBV7-8 and TRBJ2-5, with 7 bases matching TRBD2. Germline CDR1 reads SGHVS; CDR2 reads FQNEAQ. The CDR3 spans 17 residues. After removal of 1 base from V and 5 bases from J, the junction contained 13 bases not matched to a gene. CDR3 sequence (DNA): TGTGCCAGCAGCTTAGAGGTTAGCGGGCGATTGACGGAGACCCAGTACTTC. Translating gives CASSLEVSGRLTETQYF.

Notes on this clonotype: The junction departs from the called germline gene at one end, perhaps through a read error. This beta chain represents an off-target read in a library built for alpha chains; its size is of limited meaning. The chain carries TRBV4-1 and TRBJ2-7; 9 nucleotides align to TRBD1. Per the germline V gene, CDR1 is MGHRA and CDR2 is YSYEKL. The CDR3 spans 15 residues. CDR3 in amino acids: CACSQSGTGRAEQYF. The CDR3 DNA is TGCGCCTGCAGCCAATCCGGGACAGGGAGGGCCGAGCAGTACTTC.

Judged by abundance, this clonotype is medium-sized (0.01 to 0.1%). This beta chain is a stray sequence in a library constructed for alpha chains; its clone size is not meaningful. The V gene is TRBV5-6, the J gene TRBJ2-5, with TRBD2 identical over 12 bases. In germline, CDR1 is SGHDT, CDR2 YYEEEE. Trimming at V came to 1 base and at J to 4 bases, leaving 2 bases not matched to a gene. The CDR3 sequence is 15 residues long. CDR3 bases: TGTGCCAGCAGCTTGAAACTAGCGGGAGGAGAGACCCAGTACTTC. Amino acid sequence: CASSLKLAGGETQYF.

For this clonotype: With the library built for alpha chains, this beta chain is off target and its frequency is not meaningful. The chain combines TRBV7-2 with TRBJ1-2; 7 bases are a match to TRBD1. V lost 1 base, J lost 8 bases, and 7 bases stayed unmatched. The CDR3 extends over 14 amino acids. CDR1 is SGHTA, CDR2 FQGNSA, per germline. The CDR3 DNA reads as TGTGCCAGCAGCTTAGACAGGGGAACGAGGGGCTACACCTTC. It specifies CASSLDRGTRGYTF.

Comments on this clonotype: Within a library made for alpha chains, this beta chain is off target, and its count is uninformative. V is TRBV9 and J is TRBJ1-2; perhaps TRBD1 as D (6 bases). CDR3 length equals 16 residues. The ends were cut back, 5 bases at V and 0 bases at J, with 17 bases in the middle. The germline CDR1 and CDR2 sequences are SGDLS and YYNGEE. The CDR3 DNA is TGTGCCAGCAGTTTCCGGGACAAAATAGCTAACTATGGCTACACCTTC. This encodes CASSFRDKIANYGYTF.

This clonotype has more than one count but fewer than ten. This beta chain came through as a stray read in a library set up for alpha chains, and its size says little. This rearrangement joins TRBV7-2 to TRBJ2-3, with 9 nucleotides matching TRBD1. Germline V lookup: CDR1 SGHTA, CDR2 FQGNSA. J lost 3 bases, V lost 6 bases, and 1 base had no gene match. The CDR3 sequence is 13 residues long. CDR3 sequence (DNA): TGTGCCAGCAGACAGGGGGCTACAGATACGCAGTATTTT. It is translated as CASRQGATDTQYF.

This clonotype is medium-sized (0.01 to 0.1%) by share. The library was designed around alpha chains, so this beta chain is a stray read whose abundance carries little weight. The chain employs TRBV7-2 and TRBJ1-2; 10 positions match TRBD1. The germline CDR1 and CDR2 sequences are SGHTA and FQGNSA. Germline trimming cut 5 bases from V and 3 bases from J; bases unmatched to any gene: 6. The CDR3 extends over 15 amino acids. As DNA, the CDR3 is TGTGCCAGCAGCCCAAAGACAGGGGGCGACTATGGCTACACCTTC. This translates into CASSPKTGGDYGYTF.

By share of the sample, this clonotype is medium-sized. The library was prepared for alpha chains; this beta chain is a stray read, so its frequency means little. The chain has TRBV7-4 and TRBJ2-3, with TRBD2 as a possible D gene (5 bases). The length of the CDR3 is 13 residues. CDR1 and CDR2 (germline): SGHVT, SQSDAQ. The germline V and J ends were trimmed by 7 bases and 10 bases, with 18 bases remaining between them. The CDR3 sequence: CASNLIRLNPQYF. The CDR3 nucleotides are TGTGCCAGCAATCTAATACGACTAAATCCGCAGTATTTT.

By share, this clonotype counts as medium-sized (0.01 to 0.1%). This beta chain slipped into a library made for alpha chains as a stray read, so its size is not meaningful. The chain couples TRBV5-1 to TRBJ2-7; TRBD2 matches at 12 bases. Germline assignment: CDR1 SGHRS and CDR2 YFSETQ. The J segment lost 6 bases and the V segment lost 3 bases, leaving 4 bases of the junction unmatched. The CDR3 loop spans 14 amino acids. In DNA, the CDR3 is TGCGCCAGCAGCTCTTTGACTAGCGGGGGCGAGCAGTACTTC. It translates to CASSSLTSGGEQYF.

A word on this clonotype: This beta chain is off target for a library built for alpha chains, so its abundance means little. The V gene is TRBV5-5, the J gene TRBJ2-7; a possible D gene is TRBD2 (7 bases). V shed 0 bases and J shed 1 base, with 20 bases lying between them. Germline V gene sequence: CDR1 SGHKS, CDR2 YYEKEE (reference sequence). CDR3 size: 18 residues. The CDR3 region is CASSLAGQAGPGSYEQYF. As DNA, the CDR3 is TGTGCCAGCAGCTTGGCGGGACAAGCGGGACCCGGTTCCTACGAGCAGTACTTC. Full variable domain (rest looked up from reference TRBV5-5 and TRBJ2-7): DAGVTQSPTHLIKTRGQQVTLRCSPISGHKSVSWYQQVLGQGPQFIFQYYEKEERGRGNFPDRFSARQFPNYSSELNVNALLLGDSALYLCASSLAGQAGPGSYEQYFGPGTRLTVT.

Turning to this clonotype: The junction departs from the called germline gene at one end, perhaps through a read error. Being off target in a library aimed at alpha chains, this beta chain has a size of little meaning. The chain carries TRBV20-1 and TRBJ2-3; tentatively, D is TRBD2 (6 bases). This CDR3 has 12 residues. Per the germline V gene, CDR1 is DFQATT and CDR2 is SNEGSKA (reference sequence). CDR3 region: CSARASVDTQNF. The CDR3 DNA follows: TGCAGTGCTAGAGCTAGCGTCGATACGCAGAATTTT.

By sample fraction, this clonotype is medium-sized (0.01 to 0.1%). For a library built for alpha chains, this beta chain is a stray read; little rests on its size. This sequence joins TRBV10-3 and TRBJ2-1; the D is unclear. The germline V and J ends were trimmed by 0 bases and 8 bases, with 23 bases remaining between them. Germline V gene sequence: CDR1 ENHRY, CDR2 SYGVKD. CDR3 length equals 18 residues. The CDR3 region is CAISESRPEQVLGHEQFF. The DNA for the CDR3 is TGTGCCATCAGTGAGTCCCGCCCTGAACAAGTCCTCGGCCATGAGCAGTTCTTC.

In the case of this clonotype: The size of this beta chain means little, since it is a stray read in a library made for alpha chains. The V and J genes are TRBV7-2 and TRBJ2-7; no clear D gene. CDR1 is SGHTA, CDR2 FQGNSA, per germline. Trimming took off 3 bases at V and 6 bases at J, with 9 bases between the two ends. This CDR3 contains 12 residues. CDR3 in DNA: TGTGCCAGCAGCTTGGGGATTGCCGAGCAGTACTTC. Its translation: CASSLGIAEQYF.

This clonotype is medium-sized by share. The library was designed around alpha chains, so this beta chain is a stray read whose abundance carries little weight. The chain employs TRBV6-1 and TRBJ2-4; unclear D gene. The germline gives CDR1 MNHNS, CDR2 SASEGT. The CDR3 has 17 amino acids. Trimming took 6 bases from V and 3 from J, leaving 21 bases between them. CDR3 loop: CASSDQLSGSGKNIQYF. The CDR3 nucleotides are TGTGCCAGCAGCGACCAACTGTCCGGTAGTGGCAAAAACATTCAGTACTTC.

This clonotype counts as medium-sized (0.01 to 0.1%). Because this beta chain is a stray read in a library intended to capture alpha chains, its abundance should not be given much weight. The chain carries TRBV7-2 and TRBJ1-2; maybe TRBD1 (6 bases). The V gene's germline CDR1 is SGHTA and CDR2 FQGNSA. This CDR3 is 14 amino acids long. The ends were cut back, 5 bases at V and 6 bases at J, with 16 bases in the middle. The CDR3 is CASSSQGSLNGYTF. As DNA, the CDR3 is TGTGCCAGCAGCAGCCAGGGGTCCCTAAATGGCTACACCTTC.

Relative to its sample, this clonotype is medium-sized. Little can be read into the size of this beta chain, an off-target read in a library designed for alpha chains. The chain joins TRBV28 to TRBJ1-4; the match to TRBD1 covers 7 bases. Germline loops: CDR1 MDHEN, CDR2 SYDVKM. Unmatched junction bases numbered 20, after V lost 6 bases and J lost 7 bases. This CDR3 contains 18 residues. CDR3 region: CASSQRRDSSGRSEKLFF. Here the CDR3 DNA reads TGTGCCAGCAGCCAAAGAAGGGACAGTTCGGGGCGGAGTGAAAAACTGTTTTTT.